The TCR beta chain described here comes from a study of T cells in Graves' hyperthyroidism and ophthalmopathy (dated by TCRdb to between 2018 and 2020). Regarding the study in general: Peripheral blood samples were taken at initial diagnosis, before any treatment was given. After blood sampling, hyperthyroidism patients were treated with methimazole at a starting dose of 30 mg daily, and ophthalmopathy patients were treated with high-dose intravenous methylprednisolone. The paper reports TCR Vbeta CDR3 sequencing of approximately 140 peripheral blood samples: 43 ophthalmopathy, fewer than 85 hyperthyroidism and around 17 progressor patients. Whether ophthalmopathy could be predicted prospectively was tested in an independent validation cohort made up of 18 to 20 hyperthyroidism patients plus 17 patients who later progressed to ophthalmopathy. In addition, the study compared T-cell repertoires in thyroid tissue and in blood from six Graves' hyperthyroidism patients. To identify TCR V-J signatures that set the groups apart, the researchers used a discovery cohort of about a hundred patients, made up of 43 with Graves' ophthalmopathy and 57 with stable Graves' hyperthyroidism. The roughly 94 discovery patients were randomly split 7:3 into training and test sets.

TCR beta CDR3 regions were amplified from RNA transcripts. A first-round RT-PCR of the TCR CDR3 used the HTBI primer set with the Qiagen OneStep RT-PCR kit. The libraries were constructed in a second round of multiplex PCR and then size-selected and purified. Paired-end sequencing of the libraries was performed with 100 bp reads on an Illumina HiSeq2000. Per the source publication's procedure: SOAPnuke was used to process the raw data, removing reads that contained adapters or uncalled bases, had a mean Phred below 15, or lacked an exact match to the constant primer or identifier. COPE v1.2.5 was used to merge high-quality paired reads, and clonotypes were defined as unique nucleotide sequences. MiTCR v1.1 was used to align the clonotypes against IMGT TRBV, TRBD and TRBJ reference segments. Analysis was restricted to V-J combinations with a frequency above 0.0001, which covered 99% to 99.2% of repertoires. The TCS score was defined as the ratio of F50 (clonal expansion) to E x V (chaos), calculated using BLOSUM62-based TCRdist between CDR3 peptides within each V-J. Welch's t-statistics and random forest reduced roughly 500 V-J features to about 12, which were used in a naive Bayes classifier (R e1071). The public reads were run again by TCRdb, first through fastp at Q25 and then through MiXCR, and only productive beta chains were kept. For every CDR3 protein sequence, its rows merge into one entry that carries the most common genes and DNA. TCRdb's processing, not the study's, gives the V and J calls here. Within this sample are a few hundred thousand distinct CDR3 sequences, with over 15% of them counted one time only. The ten biggest clones cover roughly 18% of the sample.

Ten or more counts support this clonotype. No cognate antigen has been identified for it. One base away there is no much larger clone; base qualities are not given. Overall results and qualifications from the work: In cross-validation, a model built on a 13 V-J signature told ophthalmopathy apart from stable hyperthyroidism with approximately 90% sensitivity and approximately 81% specificity, and in testing the same model reached 80%/75%. Most expanded thyroid clonotypes (frequency above 0.001) were also found in blood, which suggests that blood repertoires may mirror thyroid immune responses. No statistical method was used to fix the sample size in advance, and group allocation was not hidden from the investigators. During validation, the model predicted progression to ophthalmopathy a median of approximately 6 months ahead of onset, with almost 71% sensitivity and 72.22% specificity.

Ophthalmopathy patients had moderately to severely active disease, Clinical Activity Score of at least 3, NOSPECS grade of at least 4, and duration under 3 months. Patients with uncontrolled infections, other autoimmune diseases, pregnancy or lactation were excluded. Diagnoses relied on clinical symptoms, serum thyroxine and TRAb, thyroid ultrasound and orbital computed tomography. PBMCs were isolated from about 9.1 ml of fresh peripheral blood by Ficoll-Paque density gradient centrifugation. Trizol reagent was used to extract total RNA, and RNA quality was then checked on an Agilent 2100 Bioanalyzer. For this chain, trimming is 5 bases at the V end and 4 bases at the J end, and the number of junction bases without a gene match is 9. As encoded in the germline V gene (reference sequence), CDR1 is SEHNR while CDR2 is FQNEAQ. CDR3 length: 15 amino acids, cysteine to phenylalanine. Just the 45-base CDR3 DNA is kept, in frame starting at base 1.

This sequence originates from a woman aged 18-29 years with Graves' ophthalmopathy. The chain joins TRBV7-9 to TRBJ1-1, with 8 bases aligning to TRBD1. Specimen: blood. CDR3 protein: CASSPRTGLITEAFF. The DNA sequence follows: TGTGCCAGCAGCCCCAGGACAGGGCTGATCACTGAAGCTTTCTTT.